The rows below give T cell receptor beta chains drawn from one sample of a study of lymphopenia after photon versus proton radiotherapy. The table came from immunoSEQ multiplex PCR; TCRdb's copy has only in-frame clones and leaves some out. The sample has 150,000 to 200,000 clones, about nine tenths seen once; the top ten hold approximately 4.8%. Sequencing was performed on peripheral blood, taken from a patient treated with photon-based radiotherapy. The receptors originated from a man aged 45 to 65 with gastric cancer. Each CDR3 is given with its conserved first and last residue. Each record gives: D gene, clone size, V gene, J gene, CDR3 protein, CDR3 DNA. A D gene is named only where the DNA matches it firmly. A clone size is listed for some rows: how often the clone was seen (once, few, many), or a class if it is expanded.

-	few	TRBV11-2	TRBJ1-2	CASSLVPSWNYGYTF	TGTGCCAGCAGCTTAGTGCCCTCTTGGAACTATGGCTACACCTTC
-	-	TRBV7-2	TRBJ2-7	CASSLAPGYEQYF	TGTGCCAGCAGCTTAGCCCCGGGCTACGAGCAGTACTTC
TRBD1	-	TRBV18	TRBJ1-5	CASSPSTGGGQPQHF	TGTGCCAGCTCACCATCGACAGGGGGGGGCCAGCCCCAGCATTTT
-	-	TRBV10-3	TRBJ2-3	CAISAPEQGKTDTQYF	TGTGCCATCAGTGCCCCGGAGCAGGGGAAGACAGATACGCAGTATTTT
-	-	TRBV4-1	TRBJ1-1	CASSQERGGTEAFF	TGCGCCAGCAGCCAAGAACGGGGCGGCACTGAAGCTTTCTTT
TRBD2	-	TRBV2	TRBJ2-4	CASRGTSGRRGNIQYF	TGTGCCAGCAGGGGGACTAGCGGGAGAAGGGGAAACATTCAGTACTTC
-	-	TRBV25-1	TRBJ2-1	CASTPLAFNEQFF	TGTGCCAGCACCCCTTTAGCGTTCAATGAGCAGTTCTTC
-	-	TRBV6-5	TRBJ2-5	CASRQGQRMETQYF	TGTGCCAGCAGGCAGGGACAACGGATGGAGACCCAGTACTTC
TRBD1	-	TRBV28	TRBJ1-4	CATAAGGEKLFF	TGTGCCACCGCGGCAGGGGGAGAAAAACTGTTTTTT
TRBD2	-	TRBV5-6	TRBJ2-1	CASSPPSGRGYEQFF	TGTGCCAGCAGCCCCCCAAGCGGGAGGGGGTATGAGCAGTTCTTC
TRBD2	-	TRBV14	TRBJ2-1	CASSQGAGYNEQFF	TGTGCCAGCAGCCAAGGAGCGGGATACAATGAGCAGTTCTTC
-	-	TRBV2	TRBJ1-2	CASSERADGYTF	TGTGCCAGCAGTGAAAGGGCAGACGGCTACACCTTC
TRBD1	-	TRBV7-3	TRBJ2-2	CASSLGGQANTGELFF	TGTGCCAGCAGCTTAGGCGGACAGGCGAACACCGGGGAGCTGTTTTTT
TRBD1	-	TRBV19	TRBJ1-4	CASTRQGPNEKLFF	TGTGCCAGTACCCGACAGGGTCCCAATGAAAAACTGTTTTTT
-	-	TRBV10-3	TRBJ2-3	CAISDPARGPTDTQYF	TGTGCCATCAGTGACCCCGCCCGGGGGCCCACAGATACGCAGTATTTT
TRBD1	-	TRBV18	TRBJ1-1	CASSPPAGGNAEAFF	TGTGCCAGCTCACCACCAGCAGGGGGCAATGCTGAAGCTTTCTTT
TRBD2	-	TRBV4-1	TRBJ2-5	CASQPRTSGTGTQYF	TGCGCCAGCCAGCCAAGGACTAGTGGGACGGGGACCCAGTACTTC
TRBD2	-	TRBV15	TRBJ2-1	CATSRDRGGEQFF	TGTGCCACCAGCAGAGATCGGGGAGGGGAGCAGTTCTTC
TRBD2	-	TRBV18	TRBJ2-7	CASSPGLAGFEQYF	TGTGCCAGCTCACCGGGACTAGCGGGGTTCGAGCAGTACTTC
-	-	TRBV7-6	TRBJ2-1	CASSVQDSEQFF	TGTGCCAGCAGCGTACAGGACAGCGAGCAGTTCTTC
-	-	TRBV27	TRBJ2-6	CASSSSGLLRSSGANVLTF	TGTGCCAGCAGTTCATCGGGACTCTTAAGAAGCTCTGGGGCCAACGTCCTGACTTTC
-	-	TRBV14	TRBJ1-1	CASSQLRQNTEAFF	TGTGCCAGCAGCCAATTACGGCAGAACACTGAAGCTTTCTTT
-	once	TRBV19	TRBJ2-7	CASSIRYETYEQYF	TGTGCCAGTAGTATTAGGTACGAGACCTACGAGCAGTACTTC
TRBD1	-	TRBV30	TRBJ1-1	CAWSVGTAEAFF	TGTGCCTGGAGTGTAGGGACAGCAGAAGCTTTCTTT
-	few	TRBV21-1	TRBJ2-3	CASSRLRGGRTDTQYF	TGTGCCAGCAGCAGACTTAGAGGAGGCCGGACAGATACGCAGTATTTT
TRBD2	once	TRBV5-1	TRBJ2-2	CASSSTSVNTGELFF	TGCGCCAGCAGCTCTACTAGCGTCAACACCGGGGAGCTGTTTTTT
-	-	TRBV30	TRBJ1-1	CAWSPLSLRAAFF	TGTGCCTGGAGTCCCTTATCCCTCAGGGCAGCTTTCTTT
TRBD1	-	TRBV30	TRBJ2-5	CAYKTGGRETQYF	TGTGCCTATAAGACAGGGGGCCGAGAGACCCAGTACTTC
-	-	TRBV5-1	TRBJ2-2	CASSFIWGSTGELFF	TGCGCCAGCAGCTTTATTTGGGGGTCCACCGGGGAGCTGTTTTTT
-	-	TRBV10-3	TRBJ1-2	CAISDPGRDTYGYTF	TGTGCCATCAGTGATCCAGGACGGGACACCTATGGCTACACCTTC
-	-	TRBV4-3	TRBJ1-1	CASSQEPLLNTEAFF	TGCGCCAGCAGCCAAGAGCCCCTCTTAAACACTGAAGCTTTCTTT
TRBD2	-	TRBV6-1	TRBJ2-3	CATKGTSGRADTQYF	TGTGCCACCAAAGGGACTAGCGGGAGGGCAGATACGCAGTATTTT
TRBD2	-	TRBV7-2	TRBJ2-7	CASGTRSAYEQYF	TGTGCCAGTGGGACTAGGAGCGCCTACGAGCAGTACTTC
TRBD2	-	TRBV30	TRBJ2-1	CAWSVRGRGLNEQFF	TGTGCCTGGAGTGTACGCGGGAGGGGTCTCAATGAGCAGTTCTTC
-	-	TRBV9	TRBJ2-2	CASSQNTAGTGELFF	TGTGCCAGCAGCCAAAATACGGCGGGGACCGGGGAGCTGTTTTTT
-	few	TRBV7-6	TRBJ1-1	CASSLVGVGEAFF	TGTGCCAGCAGCTTAGTGGGGGTGGGGGAAGCTTTCTTT
TRBD2	-	TRBV30	TRBJ2-3	CAWSMTSGSTDTQYF	TGTGCCTGGAGTATGACTAGCGGAAGCACAGATACGCAGTATTTT
-	-	TRBV7-2	TRBJ1-1	CASSLTPRNTEAFF	TGTGCCAGCAGCCTGACGCCTCGGAACACTGAAGCTTTCTTT
TRBD1	once	TRBV19	TRBJ1-1	CASARGQHMNTEAFF	TGTGCCAGTGCCCGGGGACAGCACATGAACACTGAAGCTTTCTTT
-	-	TRBV5-1	TRBJ2-1	CASSLAGSGSYNEQFF	TGCGCCAGCAGCTTGGCCGGGAGTGGCTCCTACAATGAGCAGTTCTTC
-	-	TRBV9	TRBJ1-2	CASSESTVGYTF	TGTGCCAGCAGCGAGTCGACAGTGGGCTACACCTTC
-	-	TRBV28	TRBJ1-1	CASSSAWDTEAFF	TGTGCCAGCAGTTCGGCTTGGGACACTGAAGCTTTCTTT